Detailed here is one T cell receptor (beta chain). The antigen remains undetermined. The data belong to a study of cytomegalovirus exposure and HLA in healthy donors. Study-level results: For TCR beta chains, V- and J-gene trimming was later linked to a missense DCLRE1C variant. Previously analyzed data showed that most TCR beta V segments were productive at a frequency of about 87% or about 30%.

The J segment lost 4 bases and the V segment lost 3 bases, leaving 20 bases of the junction unmatched. Looked up from germline, CDR1 is KGHSH and CDR2 is LQKENI. CDR3 length: 19 residues. PCR was performed using 60 Vbeta and 13 Jbeta primers. Data came from immunoSEQ multiplex PCR; TCRdb stores just in-frame clones and leaves some out. Listed are about 160,000 clones; about 2% falls within the top ten. The TCR was taken from a man aged 30 to 39 in good health and CMV-seronegative. Sequencing input: PBMCs. The chain employs TRBV18 and TRBJ1-2; TRBD1 matches at 7 bases. The CDR3: CASSPYSVTLGQVVYGYTF. CDR3 DNA sequence: TGTGCCAGCTCACCTTATTCAGTAACTTTAGGACAGGTCGTCTATGGCTACACCTTC.